This paragraph covers one TCR beta chain sequence. Its antigen is undetermined. 5'RACE primed from the constant segment yielded TCR alpha and TCR beta cDNA libraries bearing sample barcodes and UMIs. MiXCR, run by TCRdb on the 5' RACE reads, gives a single entry per CDR3 protein. The sample holds some 250,000 distinct CDR3 sequences, more than 15% seen once. The data derive from a study of T-cell memory formation after mild COVID-19. The study, taken as a whole, reports: A subset of responding clones appeared in pre-infection memory, suggesting cross-reactive memory joined.

The sequenced material came from PBMCs or a T cell subset sorted from them (not recorded which). This sequence originates from a man younger than 35 who had mild COVID-19 (a few samples of this study predate the infection). Cell type and time point are not known.

CDR3 residues: CASTPTGENTEAFF. The CDR3 DNA reads as TGTGCCAGCACACCGACAGGGGAGAACACTGAAGCTTTCTTT. The gene calls are TRBV12-3 or TRBV12-4 and TRBJ1-1; TRBD1 aligns across 8 bases. The CDR3 covers 14 residues. Unmatched junction bases numbered 5, after V lost 7 bases and J lost 1 base.